The table lists the clone carrying this T cell receptor beta chain with a count of one. This entry belongs to a study of T cell responses to AZD1222 COVID-19 vaccine. The ends lost 6 bases at V and 5 bases at J; junction bases unmatched: 6. The germline gives CDR1 MNHEY, CDR2 SVGAGI. This CDR3 has 13 residues. Only in-frame clones appear in the TCRdb table, and some are missing; sequencing was by immunoSEQ multiplex PCR. The sample includes roughly 150,000 clones, over 85% seen only once; the top ten take about 5.1%. This chain connects TRBV6-5 to TRBJ1-1; the match to TRBD1 covers 7 bases. This TCR was recovered from an adult in good health. The sample consisted of peripheral blood, taken on day 0 of AZD1222 vaccination. This chain's CDR3 is CASSTGEGTEAFF. CDR3 sequence (DNA): TGTGCCAGCAGCACAGGGGAGGGGACTGAAGCTTTCTTT.